A single sample gave rise to the 8 T cell receptor beta chains below, sequenced in a study of shared clonotypes between healthy human individuals. Clones were read by immunoSEQ multiplex PCR, and TCRdb kept only the in-frame ones, dropping some. The sample holds millions of clones, just over 90% seen once. The specimen was naive CD4+ T cells sorted from blood. Subset of the sample: CD45RA+ positively selected. These receptors were taken from a man younger than 35 in good health.

V is TRBV19 and J is TRBJ1-3; 7 bases map to TRBD1. The CDR3 covers 15 residues. The V segment lost 6 bases and the J segment 0 bases; nucleotides outside the gene matches: 5. CDR1 is LNHDA, CDR2 SQIVND, per germline (reference sequence). The CDR3 is CASSPGQSSGNTIYF. Written as DNA, the CDR3 is TGTGCCAGTAGCCCGGGACAGTCCTCTGGAAACACCATATATTTT.

Points on this clone: This sample also contains other DNA sequences that code for the same CDR3. The chain carries TRBV18 and TRBJ1-1; a possible D gene is TRBD1 (5 bases). Deletions cut 2 bases from V and 1 base from J, with 8 bases between. Germline V gene data show CDR1 as KGHSH and CDR2 as LQKENI. The length of the CDR3 is 14 residues. CDR3 nucleotide sequence: TGTGCCAGCTCACCAGGCCAGGGGAACACTGAAGCTTTCTTT. Protein: CASSPGQGNTEAFF.

Concerning this clone: Additional DNA sequences in this sample encode the identical CDR3. J is TRBJ2-3 and V is TRBV19, with TRBD2 matching 7 bases. Germline V gene lookup returns CDR1 LNHDA and CDR2 SQIVND (reference sequence). This CDR3 spans 13 amino acids. With V trimmed by 6 bases and J by 3 bases, 3 bases remained unmatched. CDR3 bases: TGTGCCAGTAGCCATAGCGGGACAGATACGCAGTATTTT. This sequence encodes CASSHSGTDTQYF.

The J gene is TRBJ2-5, the V gene TRBV7-9, with D possibly being TRBD2 (6 bases). Germline values: CDR1 SEHNR, CDR2 FQNEAQ (reference sequence). The CDR3 covers 17 residues. V lost 1 base to trimming and J lost 0 bases, with 15 bases between them. The CDR3 reads CASSLEVKRVNQETQYF. In DNA, the CDR3 is TGTGCCAGCAGCTTAGAAGTAAAGCGGGTCAACCAAGAGACCCAGTACTTC.

The chain combines TRBV27 with TRBJ2-1; the match to TRBD2 covers 8 bases. CDR3 length equals 15 residues. Per the germline V gene, CDR1 is MNHEY and CDR2 is SMNVEV (reference sequence). V lost 8 bases, J lost 8 bases, and 14 bases stayed unmatched. The CDR3 bases are TGTGCCAGCGGAGAACCGGGACTAGTGTTCTATGAGCAGTTCTTC. Translated, it gives CASGEPGLVFYEQFF.

This chain uses TRBV21-1 with TRBJ2-1; the table assigns TRBD2, which was not confirmed against the DNA. TRBV21-1 is a pseudogene. This CDR3 region has 17 residues. The chain's CDR3 is CASSKRRVRGSNNEQFF. In nucleotides, the CDR3 is TGTGCCAGCAGCAAAAGGCGGGTGCGGGGGTCGAACAATGAGCAGTTCTTC.

This clone has only one observation. The chain carries TRBV7-2 and TRBJ2-2, with 9 bases identical to TRBD2. The CDR3 length is 16 residues. CDR1 and CDR2 (germline): SGHTA, FQGNSA. Losses at the gene ends were 5 bases for V and 4 bases for J; bases not matched to a gene: 8. The CDR3 nucleotides read TGTGCCAGCAGCCAGATTAGCGGGAGTTTCACCGGGGAGCTGTTTTTT. It encodes CASSQISGSFTGELFF.

The V call is TRBV28, the J call TRBJ1-2; D remains ambiguous. Germline loops: CDR1 MDHEN, CDR2 SYDVKM. The V end lost 2 bases, the J end lost 3 bases, and 7 bases lay between the germline ends. The CDR3 has 13 amino acids. The CDR3 sequence: CASSLGTHYGYTF. The DNA of the CDR3 is TGTGCCAGCAGTTTAGGAACACACTATGGCTACACCTTC.